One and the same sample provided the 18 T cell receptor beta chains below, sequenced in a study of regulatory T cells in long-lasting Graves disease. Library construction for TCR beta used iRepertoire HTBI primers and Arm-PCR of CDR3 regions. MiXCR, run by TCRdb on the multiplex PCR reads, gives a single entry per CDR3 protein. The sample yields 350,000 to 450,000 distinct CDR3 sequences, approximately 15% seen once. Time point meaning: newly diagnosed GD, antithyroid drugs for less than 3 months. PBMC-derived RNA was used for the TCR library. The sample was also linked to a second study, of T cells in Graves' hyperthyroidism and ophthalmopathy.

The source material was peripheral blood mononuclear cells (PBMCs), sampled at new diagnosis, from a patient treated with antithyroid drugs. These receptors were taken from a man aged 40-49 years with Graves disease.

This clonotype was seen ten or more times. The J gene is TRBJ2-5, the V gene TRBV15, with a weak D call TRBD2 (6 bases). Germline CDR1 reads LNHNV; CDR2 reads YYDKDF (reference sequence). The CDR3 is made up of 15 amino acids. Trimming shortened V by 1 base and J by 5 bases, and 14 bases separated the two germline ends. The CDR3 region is CATSRGGEWPETQYF. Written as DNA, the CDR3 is TGTGCCACCAGCAGAGGGGGGGAGTGGCCGGAGACCCAGTACTTC.

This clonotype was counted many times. The CDR3 sequence: CASSLILGTEAFF. As DNA, the CDR3 is TGTGCCAGCAGTTTAATCCTGGGCACTGAAGCTTTCTTT. The rearrangement links TRBV12-3 or TRBV12-4 to TRBJ1-1, with D unresolved. CDR3 length: 13 residues. V shed 2 bases and J shed 4 bases, with 8 bases lying between them.

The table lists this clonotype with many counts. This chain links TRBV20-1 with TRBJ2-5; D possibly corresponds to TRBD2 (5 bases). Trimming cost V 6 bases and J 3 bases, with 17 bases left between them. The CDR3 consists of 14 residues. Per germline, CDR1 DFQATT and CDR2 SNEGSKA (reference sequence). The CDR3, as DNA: TGCAGTGCCCGACGCGGGCTACGAGAAGAGACCCAGTACTTC. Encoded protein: CSARRGLREETQYF.

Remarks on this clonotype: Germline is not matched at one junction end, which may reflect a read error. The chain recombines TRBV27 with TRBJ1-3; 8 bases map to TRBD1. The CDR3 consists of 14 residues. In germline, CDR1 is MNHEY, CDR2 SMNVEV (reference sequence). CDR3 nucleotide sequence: TGTGCCAGCAGTCCCGACAGGGGCCTAAACACCATACATTTT. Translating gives CASSPDRGLNTIHF.

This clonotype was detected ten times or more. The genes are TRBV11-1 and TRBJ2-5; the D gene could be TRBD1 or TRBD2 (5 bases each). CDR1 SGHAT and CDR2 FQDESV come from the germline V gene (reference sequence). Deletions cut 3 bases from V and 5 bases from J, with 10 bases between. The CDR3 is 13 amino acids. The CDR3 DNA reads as TGTGCCAGCAGCTTGGGGGATGGCGAGACCCAGTACTTC. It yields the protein CASSLGDGETQYF.

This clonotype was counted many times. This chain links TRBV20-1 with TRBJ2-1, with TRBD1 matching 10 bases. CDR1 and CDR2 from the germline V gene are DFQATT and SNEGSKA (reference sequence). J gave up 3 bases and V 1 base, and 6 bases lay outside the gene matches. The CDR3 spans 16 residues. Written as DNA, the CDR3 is TGCAGTGCTAGAGCCGGGACAGGGGCCGGCTACAATGAGCAGTTCTTC. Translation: CSARAGTGAGYNEQFF.

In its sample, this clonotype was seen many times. The CDR3 protein is CASSQQQASYEQYF. DNA of the CDR3: TGTGCCAGCAGCCAACAACAGGCTTCCTACGAGCAGTACTTC. The chain is built from TRBV3-1 and TRBJ2-7; perhaps TRBD1 as D (5 bases). Trimming stripped 2 bases from V and 1 base from J, with 9 bases between. CDR1 is LGHDT and CDR2 is YNNKEL in the germline V gene (reference sequence). This CDR3 is built from 14 residues.

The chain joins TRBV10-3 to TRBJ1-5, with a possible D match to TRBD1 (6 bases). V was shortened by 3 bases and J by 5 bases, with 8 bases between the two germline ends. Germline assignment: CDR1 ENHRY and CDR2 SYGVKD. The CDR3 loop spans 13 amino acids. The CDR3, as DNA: TGTGCCATCAGTGAAAACAGGGATCAGCCCCAGCATTTT. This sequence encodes CAISENRDQPQHF.

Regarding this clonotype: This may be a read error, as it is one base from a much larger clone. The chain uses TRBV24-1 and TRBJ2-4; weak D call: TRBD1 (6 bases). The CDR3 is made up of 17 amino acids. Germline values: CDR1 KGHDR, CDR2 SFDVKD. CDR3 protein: CATSDLRGTGSMGEQSF. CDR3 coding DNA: TGTGCCACCAGTGATTTGCGAGGAACAGGGAGTATGGGTGAGCAGTCCTTC.

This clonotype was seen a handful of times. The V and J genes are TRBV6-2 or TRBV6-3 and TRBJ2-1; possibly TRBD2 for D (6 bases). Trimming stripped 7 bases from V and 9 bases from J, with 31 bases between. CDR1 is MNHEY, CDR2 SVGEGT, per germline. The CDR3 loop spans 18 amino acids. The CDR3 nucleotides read TGTGCCAGCACTGACCGGGACGGAGGGCTGGGGCGGGGCGGTGAGCAGTTCTTC. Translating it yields CASTDRDGGLGRGGEQFF.

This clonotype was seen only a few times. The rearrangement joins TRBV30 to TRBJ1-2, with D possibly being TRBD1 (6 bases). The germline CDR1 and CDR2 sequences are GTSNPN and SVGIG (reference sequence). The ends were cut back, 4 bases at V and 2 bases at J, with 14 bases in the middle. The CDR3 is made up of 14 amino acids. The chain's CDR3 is CAWTRTDLNYGYTF. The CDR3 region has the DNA TGTGCCTGGACCCGGACAGACTTAAACTATGGCTACACCTTC.

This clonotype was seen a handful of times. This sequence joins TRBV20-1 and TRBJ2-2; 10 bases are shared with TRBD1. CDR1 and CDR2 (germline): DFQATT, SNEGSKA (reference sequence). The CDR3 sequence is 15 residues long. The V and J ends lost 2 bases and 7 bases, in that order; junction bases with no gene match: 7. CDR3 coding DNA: TGCAGTGCTAGAACACCCGGGACAGGGGACGGGGAGCTGTTTTTT. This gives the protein CSARTPGTGDGELFF.

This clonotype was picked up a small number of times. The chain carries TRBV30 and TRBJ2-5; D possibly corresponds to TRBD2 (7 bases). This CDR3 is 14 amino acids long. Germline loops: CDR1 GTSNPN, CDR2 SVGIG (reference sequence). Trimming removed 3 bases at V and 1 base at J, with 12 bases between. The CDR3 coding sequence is TGTGCCTGGAGGGGGGGGGGCATCCAAGAGACCCAGTACTTC. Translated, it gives CAWRGGGIQETQYF.

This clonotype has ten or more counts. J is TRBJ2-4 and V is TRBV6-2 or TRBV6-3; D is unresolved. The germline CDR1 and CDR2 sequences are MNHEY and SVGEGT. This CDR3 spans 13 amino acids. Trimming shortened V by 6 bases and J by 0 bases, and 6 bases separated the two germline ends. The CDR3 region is CASSSLAKNIQYF. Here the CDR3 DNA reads TGTGCCAGCAGCAGCCTAGCCAAAAACATTCAGTACTTC.

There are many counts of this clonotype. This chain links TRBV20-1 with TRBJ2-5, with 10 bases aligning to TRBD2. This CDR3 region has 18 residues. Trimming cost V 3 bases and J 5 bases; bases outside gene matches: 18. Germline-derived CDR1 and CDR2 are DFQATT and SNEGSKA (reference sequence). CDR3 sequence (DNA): TGCAGTGCTAGTAATGCTTTCCTAGCGGGGGTGTTAGTGGAGACCCAGTACTTC. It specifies CSASNAFLAGVLVETQYF.

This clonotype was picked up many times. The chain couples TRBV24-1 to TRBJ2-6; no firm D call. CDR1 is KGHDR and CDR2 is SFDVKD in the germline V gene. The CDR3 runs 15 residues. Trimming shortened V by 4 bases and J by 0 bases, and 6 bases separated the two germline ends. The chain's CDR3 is CATSDALSGANVLTF. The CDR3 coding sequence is TGTGCCACCAGTGACGCCCTCTCTGGGGCCAACGTCCTGACTTTC.

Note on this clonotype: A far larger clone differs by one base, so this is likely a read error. In DNA form, the CDR3 reads TGTGCCAGCAGCCCAACGTGGCAGTCAGATTCTGGAGCTTTCTTT. It is translated as CASSPTWQSDSGAFF. The V call is TRBV9, the J call TRBJ1-1; D gene ambiguous. CDR1 and CDR2 (germline): SGDLS, YYNGEE. The CDR3 loop spans 15 amino acids. V was clipped by 4 bases and J by 10 bases, with 23 bases between them.

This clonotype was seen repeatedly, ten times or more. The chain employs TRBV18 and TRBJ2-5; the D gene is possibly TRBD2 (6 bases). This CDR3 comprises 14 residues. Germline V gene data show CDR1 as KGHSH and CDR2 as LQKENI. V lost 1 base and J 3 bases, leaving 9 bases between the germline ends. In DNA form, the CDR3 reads TGTGCCAGCTCACCACGCGGGACCGAAGAGACCCAGTACTTC. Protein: CASSPRGTEETQYF.